Below are 23 T cell receptor beta chains sequenced from a single sample in a study of monozygotic twins with inflammatory bowel disease. No DNA is given; TCRdb re-called the 5' RACE reads and lists each CDR3 protein once. In total, the table holds some 190,000 distinct CDR3 sequences. The sequenced sample consisted of blood. The receptors come from a human donor with ulcerative colitis or Crohn's disease, or a healthy co-twin of an affected twin (not recorded which).

V usage is TRBV20-1 and J usage is TRBJ2-5; TCRdb selects TRBD2, and the lack of DNA leaves this call unchecked. The CDR3 extends over 12 amino acids. Germline V lookup: CDR1 DFQATT, CDR2 SNEGSKA (reference sequence). The CDR3 region is CSATRNQETQYF.

The J gene is TRBJ1-3, the V gene TRBV9; lacking DNA, the TRBD1 call made by TCRdb goes unchecked. Per germline, CDR1 SGDLS and CDR2 YYNGEE. This CDR3 has 17 amino acids. This chain's CDR3 is CASSDTLTRRGGNTIYF.

The chain is built from TRBV13 and TRBJ1-6; TCRdb designates TRBD1, a call that cannot be tested without DNA. Germline V gives CDR1 PRHDT, CDR2 FYEKMQ (reference sequence). This CDR3 is built from 14 residues. The CDR3 region is CASSSRQSNSPLHF.

V and J are TRBV28 and TRBJ1-4; there is no DNA to check the TCRdb D call of TRBD1. Germline CDR1 and CDR2: MDHEN and SYDVKM. The CDR3 extends over 14 amino acids. CDR3 region: CASTFAGPNEKLFF.

This chain connects TRBV12-3 or TRBV12-4 to TRBJ2-2; as DNA is missing, the TRBD1 call by TCRdb cannot be tested. The CDR3 contains 16 residues. This CDR3 reads CASSLAQQGVTGGLFF.

This sequence joins TRBV9 and TRBJ2-3. The length of the CDR3 is 14 residues. Germline CDR1 SGDLS, CDR2 YYNGEE. The CDR3 spells CASGGAASTDMQYF.

The rearrangement links TRBV28 to TRBJ2-7. Germline V lookup: CDR1 MDHEN, CDR2 SYDVKM. The CDR3 is 15 residues long. This chain's CDR3 is CASSSGFTVSYEQYF.

The chain is built from TRBV6-1 and TRBJ1-1; TCRdb's assignment of TRBD1 cannot be checked, as there is no DNA. From germline, CDR1 is MNHNS and CDR2 SASEGT. The CDR3 consists of 15 residues. CDR3 region: CASSEVRVPNTEAFF.

The chain joins TRBV7-2 to TRBJ1-2. Germline assignment: CDR1 SGHTA and CDR2 FQGNSA. The CDR3 loop spans 15 amino acids. This CDR3 reads CASSLAGKANYGYTF.

The chain uses TRBV28 and TRBJ2-7; TCRdb outputs TRBD1, but without DNA this stays unchecked. The CDR3 extends over 14 amino acids. The germline V gene encodes CDR1 MDHEN and CDR2 SYDVKM. The CDR3: CASSPRDRDFGQYF.

The rearrangement links TRBV30 to TRBJ2-2. Per the germline V gene, CDR1 is GTSNPN and CDR2 is SVGIG (reference sequence). The CDR3 covers 14 residues. The CDR3 is CAWSVLLNTGELFF.

The chain links TRBV7-9 to TRBJ2-1; TCRdb's assignment of TRBD1 cannot be checked, as there is no DNA. Germline assignment: CDR1 SEHNR and CDR2 FQNEAQ (reference sequence). This CDR3 spans 19 amino acids. The CDR3: CASSHIVPGQGGGKNEQFF.

The chain combines TRBV12-3 or TRBV12-4 with TRBJ2-5; TCRdb names TRBD2, which stays unverified in the absence of DNA. This CDR3 spans 15 amino acids. CDR3 region: CASSNTRDSQETQYF.

This chain connects TRBV19 to TRBJ2-2; the D call of TRBD1 rests on TCRdb alone, since no DNA is present to check it. Germline assignment: CDR1 LNHDA and CDR2 SQIVND (reference sequence). This CDR3 has 14 amino acids. CDR3 sequence: CASTTGGNTGELFF.

The chain couples TRBV19 to TRBJ2-1; there is no DNA to check the TCRdb D call of TRBD1. The germline V gene encodes CDR1 LNHDA and CDR2 SQIVND (reference sequence). The CDR3 is made up of 16 amino acids. CDR3 in amino acids: CASSIWGGSSYNEQFF.

The chain is built from TRBV4-1 and TRBJ1-3; TCRdb's assignment of TRBD1 cannot be checked, as there is no DNA. The CDR3 sequence is 16 residues long. The germline V gene has CDR1 MGHRA and CDR2 YSYEKL. CDR3 in amino acids: CASSQGQPYSGNTIYF.

The chain links TRBV4-3 to TRBJ2-2; the D call of TRBD2 rests on TCRdb alone, since no DNA is present to check it. CDR1 is LGHNA and CDR2 is YSLEER in the germline V gene. The CDR3 runs 16 residues. The CDR3 here is CASSRGLAGVYGELFF.

The V call is TRBV25-1, the J call TRBJ2-7; TCRdb returns TRBD2, unconfirmable since there is no DNA. This CDR3 region has 18 residues. Looked up from germline, CDR1 is MGHDK and CDR2 is SYGVNS. The CDR3 loop reads CASSSRSLTSGRASEQYF.

The CDR3 loop reads CASSLRRGSSNYEQYF. The chain recombines TRBV12-3 or TRBV12-4 with TRBJ2-7; TCRdb's D gene call, TRBD1, goes unchecked for lack of DNA. The CDR3 extends over 16 amino acids.

V is TRBV7-2 and J is TRBJ2-7; TCRdb proposes TRBD1, but this gene call is untestable without DNA. Germline CDR1 SGHTA, CDR2 FQGNSA. The CDR3 is 14 residues long. The CDR3 loop reads CASSGGGSSYEQYF.

This chain connects TRBV7-2 to TRBJ2-5; TCRdb's D call of TRBD2 is untestable without DNA. This CDR3 is built from 15 residues. Germline V lookup: CDR1 SGHTA, CDR2 FQGNSA. The CDR3 is CASNPDTGGSETQYF.

The chain is built from TRBV5-1 and TRBJ2-5; the TRBD2 assignment by TCRdb is unverifiable without DNA. The V gene's germline CDR1 is SGHRS and CDR2 YFSETQ. The CDR3 spans 14 residues. The CDR3 spells CASSPLGEAETQYF.

This chain's CDR3 is CASSAGYGFNTGELFF. This chain links TRBV7-9 with TRBJ2-2; TCRdb indicates TRBD2, and absent DNA this call remains unverified. The CDR3 has 16 amino acids. Germline loops: CDR1 SEHNR, CDR2 FQNEAQ (reference sequence).